This T cell receptor (beta chain) was identified during a study of OX40 agonist ivuxolimab in advanced cancers. Across the study: Dose-escalation patients had hepatocellular carcinoma, melanoma, renal cell or head and neck cancer. From about 23 to 85 years was the age range, with a mean of about 54 years, and roughly 83% were male. One patient with hepatocellular carcinoma and two with cutaneous melanoma, three in all, had partial responses.

Germline V gene data show CDR1 as SGHTA and CDR2 as FQGTGA. V lost 5 bases and J lost 3, with 7 bases in between. The length of the CDR3 is 13 residues. Here immunoSEQ multiplex PCR was the method, and the copy in TCRdb shows in-frame clones only, minus some. The profile shows tens of thousands of clones, 75% to 90% of them singletons. The TCR originated in an adult with an advanced solid tumor such as melanoma, head and neck, liver or kidney cancer. The V call is TRBV7-3, the J call TRBJ2-2, with D uncertain. This material consisted of CD4+ or CD8+ T cells sorted from blood, taken in a trial of the OX40 agonist ivuxolimab. The chain's CDR3 is CASSKKDTGELFF. The CDR3 DNA reads as TGTGCCAGCAGCAAAAAGGACACCGGGGAGCTGTTTTTT.